The 21 T cell receptor beta chains below were found in one sample sequenced in a study of T cells in Graves' hyperthyroidism and ophthalmopathy (dated by TCRdb to between 2018 and 2020). Library generation was performed with multiplex PCR. Sequencing instrument: Illumina HiSeq 2000. The TCR beta CDR3 regions were amplified from RNA transcripts. A first-round RT-PCR of the TCR CDR3 used the HTBI primer set with the Qiagen OneStep RT-PCR kit. TCRdb applied fastp at Q25 and MiXCR to the public reads, then kept only in-frame beta chains. Merged by CDR3 protein, the rows form single entries marked with the most common genes and DNA. The sample includes over 500,000 distinct CDR3 sequences, with around 15% observed a single time. The ten largest clones take up 14% of the sample. The sequenced material came from blood. Source of these receptors: a woman between 40 and 55 years old with Graves' hyperthyroidism.

This chain connects TRBV4-1 to TRBJ2-3, with TRBD1 matching over 11 bases. The germline gives CDR1 MGHRA, CDR2 YSYEKL. J was trimmed by 6 bases and V by 6 bases; bases with no gene match: 5. The CDR3 loop spans 14 amino acids. Written as DNA, the CDR3 is TGCGCCAGCAGTAAGGACAGGGGGCGGGATACGCAGTATTTT. This codes for CASSKDRGRDTQYF.

The gene calls are TRBV5-6 and TRBJ1-2; 7 bases line up with TRBD1. CDR1 and CDR2 (germline): SGHDT, YYEEEE. This CDR3 region has 15 residues. The V gene end was trimmed by 1 base and the J gene end by 5 bases; junction bases not matched to a gene: 8. CDR3 protein: CASSLRGQEQYGYTF. CDR3 DNA sequence: TGTGCCAGCAGCTTGCGCGGACAGGAACAATATGGCTACACCTTC.

This clonotype has just a few counts. This rearrangement joins TRBV5-1 to TRBJ2-7; possibly TRBD1 for D (5 bases). The CDR3 is made up of 14 amino acids. Germline assignment: CDR1 SGHRS and CDR2 YFSETQ. V was trimmed by 2 bases and J by 6 bases, leaving 15 bases between them. CDR3 sequence (DNA): TGCGCCAGCAGCTTTACAGGCCCCCTAGGCGAGCAGTACTTC. Amino acid sequence: CASSFTGPLGEQYF.

Notes on this clonotype: A single base separates this from a much larger clone, so it may be a read error. The genes are TRBV28 and TRBJ2-1; 7 nucleotides align to TRBD2. CDR3 length: 16 residues. V trimming: 1 base; J trimming: 5 bases; junction bases outside the gene matches: 8. Germline CDR1 reads MDHEN; CDR2 reads SYDVKM. CDR3 residues: CASSLLGGRENNEQFF. The CDR3 nucleotides are TGTGCCAGCAGTTTATTAGGTGGGAGGGAAAACAATGAGCAGTTCTTC.

This chain's CDR3 is CATSDQTSNYGYTF. For the CDR3, the DNA is TGTGCCACCAGTGACCAGACCTCTAACTATGGCTACACCTTC. This chain joins TRBV24-1 and TRBJ1-2; D not resolved. Germline V gene sequence: CDR1 KGHDR, CDR2 SFDVKD. The CDR3 length is 14 residues. V gave up 4 bases and J gave up 0 bases, with 8 bases separating them.

This clonotype appeared a few times. The chain uses TRBV14 and TRBJ2-3; D unclear. Trimming took off 1 base at V and 3 bases at J, with 8 bases between the two ends. This CDR3 region has 14 residues. CDR1 and CDR2 (germline): SGHDN, FVKESK. The CDR3 DNA reads as TGTGCCAGCAGCCAAGTCCTCGGAACAGATACGCAGTATTTT. This encodes CASSQVLGTDTQYF.

This clonotype was counted many times. The chain uses TRBV5-6 and TRBJ1-1; D is unresolved. The CDR3 contains 15 residues. Germline V CDR1 and CDR2: SGHDT, YYEEEE. V was clipped by 0 bases and J by 0 bases, with 9 bases between them. CDR3 amino acids: CASSLADLLNTEAFF. The CDR3 DNA reads as TGTGCCAGCAGCTTGGCGGACTTATTGAACACTGAAGCTTTCTTT.

This clonotype occurred many times. The rearrangement uses TRBV2 and TRBJ2-3, with TRBD2 matching 8 bases. Losses at the gene ends were 2 bases for V and 0 bases for J; bases not matched to a gene: 4. The CDR3 runs to 16 residues. Germline-derived CDR1 and CDR2 are SNHLY and FYNNEI. The CDR3 here is CASSERSGRSTDTQYF. The CDR3 nucleotides read TGTGCCAGCAGTGAAAGGAGCGGGAGAAGCACAGATACGCAGTATTTT.

At least ten counts were recorded for this clonotype. The rearrangement links TRBV5-1 to TRBJ2-5; D remains unclear. Germline assignment: CDR1 SGHRS and CDR2 YFSETQ. Between the trimmed V and J ends, which lost 6 bases and 3 bases, there was a span of 15 bases. The CDR3 has 14 residues. The CDR3 here is CASKQSSRKETQYF. For the CDR3, the DNA is TGCGCCAGCAAGCAGTCCAGCAGGAAAGAGACCCAGTACTTC. The full variable domain, its missing parts supplied by reference TRBV5-1 and TRBJ2-5, is KAGVTQTPRYLIKTRGQQVTLSCSPISGHRSVSWYQQTPGQGLQFLFEYFSETQRNKGNFPGRFSGRQFSNSRSEMNVSTLELGDSALYLCASKQSSRKETQYFGPGTRLLVL.

This clonotype has just a few counts. The rearrangement links TRBV27 to TRBJ2-7; 10 bases agree with TRBD2. The V and J ends lost 8 bases and 4 bases, in that order; junction bases with no gene match: 14. Germline-derived CDR1 and CDR2 are MNHEY and SMNVEV (reference sequence). CDR3 size: 16 residues. The CDR3 coding sequence is TGTGCCAGCTCCCCCCTTCTGGCTAGCGGGAGATACGAGCAGTACTTC. Amino acids: CASSPLLASGRYEQYF.

The rearrangement links TRBV2 to TRBJ2-7, with 13 bases that match TRBD2. The V and J ends lost 11 bases and 0 bases, in that order; junction bases with no gene match: 13. CDR3 length: 17 residues. The germline gives CDR1 SNHLY, CDR2 FYNNEI. The CDR3, as DNA: TGTGCCGGCACCCCCCGACTAGCGGGGGGTTTCTCCTACGAGCAGTACTTC. Its protein is CAGTPRLAGGFSYEQYF.

The gene calls are TRBV7-3 and TRBJ2-1, with TRBD2 matching over 11 bases. There are 16 residues in the CDR3. V trimming: 5 bases; J trimming: 2 bases; junction bases outside the gene matches: 5. From germline, CDR1 is SGHTA and CDR2 FQGTGA. CDR3 in amino acids: CASSQLAGVTYNEQFF. The CDR3 DNA follows: TGTGCCAGCAGCCAACTAGCGGGAGTAACCTACAATGAGCAGTTCTTC.

There are many counts of this clonotype. The rearrangement links TRBV12-3 or TRBV12-4 to TRBJ1-2, with a tentative D call TRBD1 (5 bases). V was cut by 2 bases and J by 6 bases, with 10 bases left in between. The CDR3 consists of 13 residues. CDR3 protein: CASSLTPGNGYTF. The CDR3 DNA follows: TGTGCCAGCAGTTTAACACCAGGGAATGGCTACACCTTC.

This clonotype was counted at least ten times. The chain combines TRBV24-1 with TRBJ2-1, with a possible D match to TRBD2 (6 bases). Between the trimmed V and J ends, which lost 3 bases and 1 base, there was a span of 9 bases. Germline V gene lookup returns CDR1 KGHDR and CDR2 SFDVKD. The CDR3 contains 15 residues. Here the CDR3 DNA reads TGTGCCACCAGTGATGAGGGAGGATCCTACAATGAGCAGTTCTTC. As protein: CATSDEGGSYNEQFF.

This clonotype was seen more than once but under ten times. This chain connects TRBV2 to TRBJ1-1, with 7 nucleotides matching TRBD1. This CDR3 has 19 residues. Losses at the gene ends were 2 bases for V and 1 base for J; bases not matched to a gene: 16. The germline CDR1 and CDR2 sequences are SNHLY and FYNNEI. The CDR3 nucleotides are TGTGCCAGCAGTGAAATTCGAGGGGGGTCCCGGGACAGGAACACTGAAGCTTTCTTT. Protein product: CASSEIRGGSRDRNTEAFF.

V usage is TRBV11-2 and J usage is TRBJ2-7; the match to TRBD2 covers 13 bases. The CDR3 has 16 amino acids. V gave up 6 bases and J gave up 6 bases; unmatched junction bases: 11. Germline V gives CDR1 SGHAT, CDR2 FQNNGV. The DNA of the CDR3 is TGTGCCAGCAGGTCTGACTGGACTAGCGGGAGCGGCGAGCAGTACTTC. Protein product: CASRSDWTSGSGEQYF.

The CDR3 DNA follows: TGTGCCAGCACCTCATCCGGGACGGGGGACACTGAAGCTTTCTTT. Translating gives CASTSSGTGDTEAFF. The chain is built from TRBV27 and TRBJ1-1; a weak D match, TRBD1 (5 bases). The CDR3 has 15 residues. Trimming removed 7 bases from V and 3 bases from J, with 18 bases in between. From germline, CDR1 is MNHEY and CDR2 SMNVEV (reference sequence).

This clonotype was detected only once. This chain connects TRBV25-1 to TRBJ2-2, with D maybe TRBD1 (6 bases). The V end lost 6 bases, the J end lost 3 bases, and 11 bases lay between the germline ends. The germline V gene encodes CDR1 MGHDK and CDR2 SYGVNS. The CDR3 spans 14 residues. CDR3 DNA: TGTGCCAGCAGGGTGACAGGAGACACCGGGGAGCTGTTTTTT. This translates into CASRVTGDTGELFF.

This clonotype was detected ten times or more. The chain is built from TRBV5-5 and TRBJ2-3; TRBD2 matches 7 bases. The CDR3 covers 15 residues. Germline CDR1 reads SGHKS; CDR2 reads YYEKEE (reference sequence). J was trimmed by 0 bases and V by 6 bases; bases with no gene match: 7. CDR3 in amino acids: CASTPGGRSTDTQYF. CDR3 nucleotide sequence: TGTGCCAGCACCCCCGGGGGGAGGAGCACAGATACGCAGTATTTT.

This clonotype was seen many times. This chain joins TRBV28 and TRBJ1-1, with no clear D. Germline CDR1 MDHEN, CDR2 SYDVKM. V dropped 6 bases and J dropped 0 bases, with 8 bases sitting between them. The CDR3 covers 13 residues. CDR3 coding DNA: TGTGCCAGCAGGAACAGCATGAACACTGAAGCTTTCTTT. Its translation is CASRNSMNTEAFF.

The rearrangement links TRBV27 to TRBJ2-3; 15 positions agree with TRBD2. The CDR3 length is 17 residues. Germline CDR1 reads MNHEY; CDR2 reads SMNVEV (reference sequence). Unmatched junction bases numbered 8, after V lost 8 bases and J lost 2 bases. The CDR3 DNA is TGTGCCAGCCGGAGGACTAGCGGGAGGGCCTCCACAGATACGCAGTATTTT. This gives the protein CASRRTSGRASTDTQYF.